Below are 8 T cell receptor beta chains sequenced from a single sample in a study of OX40 agonist ivuxolimab in advanced cancers. Assay used: immunoSEQ multiplex PCR; TCRdb lists only in-frame clones, some missing. This table has 65,000 to 75,000 clones, approximately 78% appearing once. Here the sequenced sample was CD4+ or CD8+ T cells sorted from blood, taken in a trial of the OX40 agonist ivuxolimab. These receptor sequences come from an adult with an advanced solid tumor such as melanoma, head and neck, liver or kidney cancer.

The chain couples TRBV5-1 to TRBJ1-6, with D tentatively TRBD1 (6 bases). The CDR3 extends over 15 amino acids. Looked up from germline, CDR1 is SGHRS and CDR2 is YFSETQ. The V end lost 4 bases, the J end lost 10 bases, and 18 bases lay between the germline ends. The CDR3 DNA sequence: TGCGCCAGCAGCAGTAACTTACAGGGAGCCTCACCCCTCCACTTT. This encodes CASSSNLQGASPLHF.

This clone has only a few counts. This chain links TRBV11-2 with TRBJ2-3; 9 bases align to TRBD1. Unmatched junction bases numbered 6, after V lost 1 base and J lost 4 bases. The CDR3 covers 16 residues. Germline assignment: CDR1 SGHAT and CDR2 FQNNGV. CDR3 sequence reads: CASSLVGTGKADTQYF. CDR3 nucleotide sequence: TGTGCCAGCAGCTTAGTAGGGACAGGGAAAGCAGATACGCAGTATTTT.

The J gene is TRBJ1-1, the V gene TRBV6-5; D perhaps matches TRBD1 (5 bases). The ends were cut back, 5 bases at V and 0 bases at J, with 10 bases in the middle. The CDR3 extends over 14 amino acids. Per germline, CDR1 MNHEY and CDR2 SVGAGI. The CDR3 DNA reads TGTGCCAGCAGTAGACAGACTATGAACACTGAAGCTTTCTTT. As protein: CASSRQTMNTEAFF.

A note on this clone: The sample holds other DNA sequences that translate to the same CDR3. V usage is TRBV11-2 and J usage is TRBJ1-1; the D gene is possibly TRBD1 (5 bases). Per the germline V gene, CDR1 is SGHAT and CDR2 is FQNNGV. V was trimmed by 0 bases and J by 1 base, leaving 9 bases between them. The CDR3 spans 15 residues. The CDR3 region is CASSLDLGGNTEAFF. DNA for the CDR3: TGTGCCAGCAGCTTAGACTTGGGGGGGAACACTGAAGCTTTCTTT.

Only one count was recorded for this clone. The rearrangement uses TRBV28 and TRBJ1-2, with D perhaps TRBD1 (6 bases). CDR1 and CDR2 (germline): MDHEN, SYDVKM. CDR3 length equals 13 residues. The V gene lost 6 bases and the J gene lost 8 bases, with 16 bases spanning the gap. CDR3 sequence reads: CASSTGTSLGYTF. DNA of the CDR3: TGTGCCAGCAGCACCGGGACATCTCTGGGCTACACCTTC.

The chain links TRBV6-5 to TRBJ1-1, with a possible D match to TRBD1 (5 bases). This CDR3 region has 13 residues. Germline-derived CDR1 and CDR2 are MNHEY and SVGAGI. V was trimmed by 0 bases and J by 8 bases, leaving 10 bases between them. The DNA for the CDR3 is TGTGCCAGCAGTTACTCCGGGACCCCAGAAGCTTTCTTT. This gives the protein CASSYSGTPEAFF.

The chain joins TRBV9 to TRBJ2-2; possibly TRBD1 for D (6 bases). Looked up from germline, CDR1 is SGDLS and CDR2 is YYNGEE. The ends were cut back, 3 bases at V and 5 bases at J, with 8 bases in the middle. The CDR3 has 13 amino acids. This chain's CDR3 is CASSEQGTGELFF. The CDR3 DNA reads as TGTGCCAGCAGCGAGCAGGGGACCGGGGAGCTGTTTTTT. The whole variable domain, filled in from reference TRBV9 and TRBJ2-2, reads DSGVTQTPKHLITATGQRVTLRCSPRSGDLSVYWYQQSLDQGLQFLIQYYNGEERAKGNILERFSAQQFPDLHSELNLSSLELGDSALYFCASSEQGTGELFFGEGSRLTVL.

This clone occurred a few times. As DNA, the CDR3 is TGTGCCAGCAGCTTACTTAGCCCGGGTGGCTACAATGAGCAGTTCTTC. Translation gives CASSLLSPGGYNEQFF. V usage is TRBV7-3 and J usage is TRBJ2-1, with D hard to call. The V gene lost 2 bases and the J gene lost 3 bases, with 14 bases spanning the gap. This CDR3 comprises 16 residues. Germline V gives CDR1 SGHTA, CDR2 FQGTGA.